The clone carrying this TCR beta chain is a singleton in its sample. This entry belongs to a study of CD8+CD57+ T cells in acquired aplastic anemia. An expansion of CD8+CD57+ cells by flow cytometry had been shown in patients chosen for sequencing. The study profiled TCR beta VDJ and CDR3 using genomic DNA as template. MiXCR was run by TCRdb on the reads, yielding one entry per CDR3 protein. The sample has 160,000 or so distinct CDR3 sequences, 40% to 50% seen once. Trimming shortened V by 9 bases and J by 5 bases, and 7 bases separated the two germline ends. Germline V gives CDR1 WNHNN, CDR2 SYGVQD (reference sequence). The CDR3 has 10 amino acids.

The specimen sequenced was sorted CD4+, CD8+, or CD8+CD57+ T cells (not recorded which) from PBMCs. The sequence derives from a human donor with aplastic anemia. The chain links TRBV10-1 to TRBJ1-2; D remains unclear. The CDR3 DNA reads as TGCGCCAGGTTGATATATGGCTACACCTTC. Protein: CARLIYGYTF.